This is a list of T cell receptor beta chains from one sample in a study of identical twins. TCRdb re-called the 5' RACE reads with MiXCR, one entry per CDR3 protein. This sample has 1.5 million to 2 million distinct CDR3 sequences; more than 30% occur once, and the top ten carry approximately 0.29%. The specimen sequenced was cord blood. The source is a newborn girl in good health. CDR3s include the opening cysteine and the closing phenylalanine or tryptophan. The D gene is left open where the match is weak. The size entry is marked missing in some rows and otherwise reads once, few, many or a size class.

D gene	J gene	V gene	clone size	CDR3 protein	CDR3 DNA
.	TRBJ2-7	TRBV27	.	CASSMSGPYEQYF	TGTGCCAGCAGTATGTCAGGGCCCTACGAGCAGTACTTC
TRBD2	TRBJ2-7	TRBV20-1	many	CSAHWLAGLSYEQYF	TGCAGTGCCCATTGGCTAGCGGGACTCTCCTACGAGCAGTACTTC
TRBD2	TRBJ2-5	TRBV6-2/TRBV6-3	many	CASSYVLAGETQYF	TGTGCCAGCAGTTACGTTCTAGCGGGGGAGACCCAGTACTTC
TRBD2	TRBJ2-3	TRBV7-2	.	CASSHGLALAGSVGTQYF	TGTGCCAGCAGCCATGGGTTGGCCCTAGCGGGGTCCGTCGGTACGCAGTATTTT
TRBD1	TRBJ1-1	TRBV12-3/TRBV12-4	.	CASRAGTGAATEAFF	TGTGCCAGCAGGGCCGGGACAGGGGCGGCGACTGAAGCTTTCTTT
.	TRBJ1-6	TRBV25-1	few	CATHGGSYNSPLHF	TGTGCCACCCACGGTGGCTCCTATAATTCACCCCTCCACTTT
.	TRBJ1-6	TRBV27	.	CASSVEYGSPLHF	TGTGCCAGCAGCGTGGAATATGGCTCACCCCTCCACTTT
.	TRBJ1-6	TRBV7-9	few	CASSRLGQNSPLHF	TGTGCCAGCAGCCGGCTGGGTCAGAATTCACCCCTCCACTTT
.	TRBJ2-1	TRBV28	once	CASSLGMGLSASSYNEQFF	TGTGCCAGCAGTTTAGGTATGGGACTTAGCGCGAGCTCCTACAATGAGCAGTTCTTC
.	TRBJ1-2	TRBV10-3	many	CAISESSRRDRPNYGYTF	TGTGCCATCAGTGAGTCCTCACGCCGGGACCGCCCTAACTATGGCTACACCTTC
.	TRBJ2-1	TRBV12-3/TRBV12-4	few	CASRIEPGDGFF	TGTGCCAGCAGGATCGAACCGGGAGACGGGTTCTTC
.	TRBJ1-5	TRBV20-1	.	CSGVPGAGYNQPQHF	TGCAGTGGGGTCCCAGGGGCCGGTTACAATCAGCCCCAGCATTTT
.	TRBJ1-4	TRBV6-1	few	CASSEASGRAGPEKLFF	TGTGCCAGCAGTGAAGCTTCTGGACGGGCAGGGCCAGAAAAACTGTTTTTT
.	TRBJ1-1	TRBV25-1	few	CASSEWDTTEAFF	TGTGCCAGCAGTGAATGGGACACCACTGAAGCTTTCTTT
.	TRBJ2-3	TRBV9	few	CASSARRPLGTDTQYF	TGTGCCAGCAGCGCGCGGAGGCCACTGGGGACAGATACGCAGTATTTT
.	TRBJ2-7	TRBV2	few	CASTRTFFYEQYF	TGTGCCAGCACCCGGACTTTCTTCTACGAGCAGTACTTC
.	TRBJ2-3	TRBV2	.	CASRQTGTSTDTQYF	TGTGCCAGCAGGCAGACCGGGACTAGCACAGATACGCAGTATTTT
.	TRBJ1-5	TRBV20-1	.	CSARNGNGGNQPQHF	TGCAGTGCTAGGAACGGGAACGGTGGCAATCAGCCCCAGCATTTT
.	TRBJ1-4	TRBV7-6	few	CASSSAGGGNEKLFF	TGTGCCAGCAGCTCCGCAGGAGGAGGGAATGAAAAACTGTTTTTT
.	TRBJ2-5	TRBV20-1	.	CSAPYPQGGGTQYF	TGCAGTGCTCCTTACCCGCAGGGGGGAGGGACCCAGTACTTC
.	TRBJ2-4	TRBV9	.	CASSVGGGATKNIQYF	TGTGCCAGCAGCGTAGGTGGGGGGGCCACCAAAAACATTCAGTACTTC
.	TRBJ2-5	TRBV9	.	CASSVTEGTQYF	TGTGCCAGCAGCGTAACCGAAGGGACCCAGTACTTC
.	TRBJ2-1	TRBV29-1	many	CSVDPGIPFRFF	TGCAGCGTTGATCCCGGGATTCCGTTTAGGTTCTTC
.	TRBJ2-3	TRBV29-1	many	CSTRSGTTTDTQYF	TGCAGCACGCGGTCTGGCACCACCACAGATACGCAGTATTTT
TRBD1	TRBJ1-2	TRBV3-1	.	CASGRTGHYYGYTF	TGTGCCAGCGGAAGGACAGGGCATTACTATGGCTACACCTTC
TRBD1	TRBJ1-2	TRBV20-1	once	CSAILGDRAYGYTF	TGCAGTGCTATTCTGGGGGACAGGGCCTATGGCTACACCTTC
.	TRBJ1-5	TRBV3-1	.	CASSQGGGPNQPQHF	TGTGCCAGCAGCCAAGGTGGAGGCCCAAATCAGCCCCAGCATTTT
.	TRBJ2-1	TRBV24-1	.	CATGDGYSNEQFF	TGTGCCACCGGTGATGGGTATAGCAATGAGCAGTTCTTC
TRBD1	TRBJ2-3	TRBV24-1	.	CATSGTGKGDTQYF	TGTGCCACCAGTGGGACAGGGAAAGGGGATACGCAGTATTTT
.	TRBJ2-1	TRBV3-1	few	CASSQGDHSVNEQFF	TGTGCCAGCAGCCAAGGGGACCACTCGGTTAATGAGCAGTTCTTC
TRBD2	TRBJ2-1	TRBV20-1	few	CSAILAGVFVEQFF	TGCAGTGCTATACTAGCGGGGGTTTTTGTTGAGCAGTTCTTC
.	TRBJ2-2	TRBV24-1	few	CATSDLSNTGELFF	TGTGCCACCAGTGATTTATCGAACACCGGGGAGCTGTTTTTT
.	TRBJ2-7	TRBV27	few	CASATPPYNEQYF	TGTGCCAGCGCGACTCCCCCCTACAATGAGCAGTACTTC
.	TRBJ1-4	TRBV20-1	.	CSAREQGNEKLFF	TGCAGTGCTAGAGAGCAGGGCAATGAAAAACTGTTTTTT
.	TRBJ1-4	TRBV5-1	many	CASSTGATNEKLFF	TGCGCCAGCAGCACAGGAGCAACTAATGAAAAACTGTTTTTT
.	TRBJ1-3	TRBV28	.	CASSFFGRTGNTIYF	TGTGCCAGCAGTTTCTTTGGTCGGACTGGAAACACCATATATTTT
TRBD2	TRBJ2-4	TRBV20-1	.	CSARDTPRGAKNIQYF	TGCAGTGCTAGAGATACTCCGCGGGGGGCCAAAAACATTCAGTACTTC